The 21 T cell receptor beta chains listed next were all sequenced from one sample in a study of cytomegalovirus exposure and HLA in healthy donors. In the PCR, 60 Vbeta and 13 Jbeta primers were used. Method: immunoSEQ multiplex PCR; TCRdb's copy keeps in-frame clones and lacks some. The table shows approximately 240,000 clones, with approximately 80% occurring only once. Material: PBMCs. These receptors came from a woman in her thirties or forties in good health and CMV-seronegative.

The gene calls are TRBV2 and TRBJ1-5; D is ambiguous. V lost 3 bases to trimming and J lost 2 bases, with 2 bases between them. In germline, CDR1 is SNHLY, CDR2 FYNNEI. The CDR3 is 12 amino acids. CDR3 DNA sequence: TGTGCCAGCAGTGACGGCAATCAGCCCCAGCATTTT. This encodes CASSDGNQPQHF.

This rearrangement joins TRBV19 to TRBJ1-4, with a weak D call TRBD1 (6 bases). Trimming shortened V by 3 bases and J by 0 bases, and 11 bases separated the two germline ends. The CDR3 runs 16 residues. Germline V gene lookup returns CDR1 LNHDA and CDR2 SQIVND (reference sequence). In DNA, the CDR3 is TGTGCCAGTAGTATTGGGACACTTGCAACTAATGAAAAACTGTTTTTT. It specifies CASSIGTLATNEKLFF.

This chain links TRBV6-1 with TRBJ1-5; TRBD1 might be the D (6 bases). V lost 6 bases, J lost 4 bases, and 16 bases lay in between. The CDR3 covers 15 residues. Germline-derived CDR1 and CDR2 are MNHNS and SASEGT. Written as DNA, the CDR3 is TGTGCCAGCAGGGAACAGGGTTTAACTAATCAGCCCCAGCATTTT. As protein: CASREQGLTNQPQHF.

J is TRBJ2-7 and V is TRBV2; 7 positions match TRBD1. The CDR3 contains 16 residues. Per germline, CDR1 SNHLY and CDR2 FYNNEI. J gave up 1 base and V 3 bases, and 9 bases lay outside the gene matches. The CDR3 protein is CASSEWSDRMSYEQYF. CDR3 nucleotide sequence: TGTGCCAGCAGTGAGTGGTCGGACAGGATGTCCTACGAGCAGTACTTC.

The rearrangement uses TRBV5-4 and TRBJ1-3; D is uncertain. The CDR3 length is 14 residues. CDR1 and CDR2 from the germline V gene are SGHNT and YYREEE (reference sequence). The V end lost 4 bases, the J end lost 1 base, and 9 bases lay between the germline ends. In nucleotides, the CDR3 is TGTGCCAGCAGCCCCGGAGGGTCTGGAAACACCATATATTTT. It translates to CASSPGGSGNTIYF.

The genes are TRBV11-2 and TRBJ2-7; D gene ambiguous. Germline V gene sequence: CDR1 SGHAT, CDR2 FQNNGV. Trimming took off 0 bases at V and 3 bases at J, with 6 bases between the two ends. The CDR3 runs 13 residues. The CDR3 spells CASSLDGRYEQYF. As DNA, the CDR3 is TGTGCCAGCAGCTTAGACGGTCGCTACGAGCAGTACTTC.

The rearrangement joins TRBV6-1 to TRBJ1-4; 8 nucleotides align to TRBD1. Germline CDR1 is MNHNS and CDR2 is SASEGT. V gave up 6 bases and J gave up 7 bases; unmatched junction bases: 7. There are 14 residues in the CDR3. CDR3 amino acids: CASRAGGAGEKLFF. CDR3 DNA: TGTGCCAGCAGGGCAGGGGGCGCCGGTGAAAAACTGTTTTTT.

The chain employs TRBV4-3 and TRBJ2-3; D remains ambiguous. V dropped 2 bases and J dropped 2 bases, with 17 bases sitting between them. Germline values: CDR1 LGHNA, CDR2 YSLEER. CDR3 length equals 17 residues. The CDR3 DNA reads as TGCGCCAGCAGCCAACAAGCCTCTTCAGGAAACACAGATACGCAGTATTTT. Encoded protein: CASSQQASSGNTDTQYF.

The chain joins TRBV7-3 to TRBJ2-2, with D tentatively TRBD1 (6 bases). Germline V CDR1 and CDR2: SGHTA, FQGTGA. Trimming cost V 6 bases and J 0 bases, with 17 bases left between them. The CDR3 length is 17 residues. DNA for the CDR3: TGTGCCAGCAGTTCGTCCCAGGGGATGGCGAACACCGGGGAGCTGTTTTTT. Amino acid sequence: CASSSSQGMANTGELFF.

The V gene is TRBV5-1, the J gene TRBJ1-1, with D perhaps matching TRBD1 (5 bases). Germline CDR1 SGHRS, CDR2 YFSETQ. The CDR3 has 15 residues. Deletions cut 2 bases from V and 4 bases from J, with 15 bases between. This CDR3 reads CASSLRFGGATEAFF. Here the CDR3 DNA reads TGCGCCAGCAGCTTAAGGTTCGGAGGGGCCACTGAAGCTTTCTTT. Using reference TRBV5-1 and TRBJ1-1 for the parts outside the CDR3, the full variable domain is KAGVTQTPRYLIKTRGQQVTLSCSPISGHRSVSWYQQTPGQGLQFLFEYFSETQRNKGNFPGRFSGRQFSNSRSEMNVSTLELGDSALYLCASSLRFGGATEAFFGQGTRLTVV.

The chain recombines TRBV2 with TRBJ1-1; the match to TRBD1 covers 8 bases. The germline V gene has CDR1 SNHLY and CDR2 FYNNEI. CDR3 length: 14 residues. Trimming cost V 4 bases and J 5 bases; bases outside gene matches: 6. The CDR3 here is CASSVQGGDTEAFF. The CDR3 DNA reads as TGTGCCAGCAGTGTACAGGGGGGAGATACTGAAGCTTTCTTT.

The CDR3 nucleotides read TGTGCCTGTAGTCAGGGGTCCTACAATGAGCAGTTCTTC. Its protein is CACSQGSYNEQFF. The genes are TRBV30 and TRBJ2-1; D is perhaps TRBD1 (6 bases). CDR3 length: 13 residues. Trimming took 6 bases from V and 1 from J, leaving 10 bases between them. Germline CDR1 and CDR2: GTSNPN and SVGIG (reference sequence). Complete variable domain (other parts from reference TRBV30 and TRBJ2-1): SQTIHQWPATLVQPVGSPLSLECTVEGTSNPNLYWYRQAAGRGLQLLFYSVGIGQISSEVPQNLSASRPQDRQFILSSKKLLLSDSGFYLCACSQGSYNEQFFGPGTRLTVL.

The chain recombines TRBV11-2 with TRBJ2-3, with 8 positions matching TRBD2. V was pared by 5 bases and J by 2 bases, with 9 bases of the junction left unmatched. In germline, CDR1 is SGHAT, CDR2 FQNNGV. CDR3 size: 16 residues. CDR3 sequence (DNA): TGTGCCAGCAGCCCAGGGGCGGGGGGTTACACAGATACGCAGTATTTT. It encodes CASSPGAGGYTDTQYF.

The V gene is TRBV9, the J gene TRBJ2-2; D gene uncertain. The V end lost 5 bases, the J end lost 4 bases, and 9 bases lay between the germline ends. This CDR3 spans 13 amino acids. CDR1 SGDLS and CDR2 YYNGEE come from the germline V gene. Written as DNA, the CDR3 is TGTGCCAGCAGGCCTACCCGCACCGGGGAGCTGTTTTTT. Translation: CASRPTRTGELFF.

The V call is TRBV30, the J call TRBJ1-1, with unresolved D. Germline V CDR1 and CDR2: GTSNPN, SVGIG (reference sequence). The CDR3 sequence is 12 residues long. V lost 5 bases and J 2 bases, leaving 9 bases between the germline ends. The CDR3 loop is CAWGWRNTEAFF. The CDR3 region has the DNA TGTGCCTGGGGGTGGAGAAACACTGAAGCTTTCTTT.

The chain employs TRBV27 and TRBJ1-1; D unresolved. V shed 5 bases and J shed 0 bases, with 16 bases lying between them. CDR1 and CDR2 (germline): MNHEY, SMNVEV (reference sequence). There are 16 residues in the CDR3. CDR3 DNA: TGTGCCAGCAGTACCCCTAAATTGGGCTTGAACACTGAAGCTTTCTTT. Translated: CASSTPKLGLNTEAFF.

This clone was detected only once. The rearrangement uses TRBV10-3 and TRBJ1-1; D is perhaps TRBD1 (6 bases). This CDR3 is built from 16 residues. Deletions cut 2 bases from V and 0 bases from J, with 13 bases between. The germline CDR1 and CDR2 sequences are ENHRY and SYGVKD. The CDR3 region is CAISERGGYMNTEAFF. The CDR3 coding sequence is TGTGCCATCAGTGAGAGAGGGGGATACATGAACACTGAAGCTTTCTTT.

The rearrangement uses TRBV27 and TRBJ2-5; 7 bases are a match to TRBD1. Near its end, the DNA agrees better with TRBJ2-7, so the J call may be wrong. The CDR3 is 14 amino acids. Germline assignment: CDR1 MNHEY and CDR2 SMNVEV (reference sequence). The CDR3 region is CASSKWEQGYEQYF. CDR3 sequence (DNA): TGTGCCAGCAGCAAATGGGAACAGGGGTACGAGCAGTACTTC.

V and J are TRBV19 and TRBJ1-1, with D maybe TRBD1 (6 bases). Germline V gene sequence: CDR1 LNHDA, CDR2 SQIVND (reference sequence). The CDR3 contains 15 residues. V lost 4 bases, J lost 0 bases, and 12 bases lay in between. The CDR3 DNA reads TGTGCCAGTAGTACCTCCCGGACAGTGAACACTGAAGCTTTCTTT. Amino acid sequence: CASSTSRTVNTEAFF.

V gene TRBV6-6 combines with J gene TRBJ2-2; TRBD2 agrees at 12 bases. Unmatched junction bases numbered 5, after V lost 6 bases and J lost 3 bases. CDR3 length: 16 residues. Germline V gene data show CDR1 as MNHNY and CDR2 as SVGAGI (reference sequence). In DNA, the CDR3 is TGTGCCAGCAGGCTAACTAGCGGGGGGCACACCGGGGAGCTGTTTTTT. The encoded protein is CASRLTSGGHTGELFF.

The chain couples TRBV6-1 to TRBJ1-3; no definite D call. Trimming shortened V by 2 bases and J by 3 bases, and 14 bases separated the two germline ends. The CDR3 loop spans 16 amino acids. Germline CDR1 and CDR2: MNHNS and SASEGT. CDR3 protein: CASSEIGQFVGNTIYF. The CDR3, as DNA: TGTGCCAGCAGTGAAATTGGGCAGTTTGTTGGAAACACCATATATTTT.